A selection of T cell receptor beta chains follows, all from one sample in a study of cytomegalovirus exposure and HLA in healthy donors. Clones were read by immunoSEQ multiplex PCR, and TCRdb kept only the in-frame ones, dropping some. The sample has 150,000 or so clones; 80% are singletons. The specimen was PBMCs. These receptors all come from a man in his thirties or forties in good health and CMV-seropositive. Each CDR3 is given with its conserved first and last residue. A D gene is named only where the DNA matches it firmly. Clone sizes are given selectively: once, few, many, or a class where the clone is expanded.

TRBV11-2,TRBJ1-1,.,.,CASSLETGAFF,TGTGCCAGCAGCTTAGAAACCGGAGCTTTCTTT
TRBV9,TRBJ2-5,TRBD1,.,CASSVASGTGGETQYF,TGTGCCAGCAGCGTAGCCTCCGGGACAGGGGGGGAGACCCAGTACTTC
TRBV6-1,TRBJ1-2,TRBD1,.,CASSERTGGFTANYGYTF,TGTGCCAGCAGTGAGCGGACAGGGGGATTTACAGCTAACTATGGCTACACCTTC
TRBV11-1,TRBJ2-7,TRBD2,.,CASSFSGSGEQYF,TGTGCCAGCAGCTTTAGCGGGTCGGGCGAGCAGTACTTC
TRBV2,TRBJ1-2,TRBD1,.,CASKTGFDYGYTF,TGTGCCAGCAAGACAGGGTTTGACTATGGCTACACCTTC
TRBV4-1,TRBJ2-7,TRBD2,.,CASSPGTSATYEQYF,TGCGCCAGCAGCCCGGGGACTAGCGCGACCTACGAGCAGTACTTC
TRBV7-8,TRBJ2-1,.,.,CASSPSYKGQNEQFF,TGTGCCAGCAGCCCATCGTACAAGGGACAAAATGAGCAGTTCTTC
TRBV19,TRBJ1-2,TRBD1,.,CASRPGQGRYGYTF,TGTGCCAGTAGGCCGGGACAGGGCCGCTATGGCTACACCTTC
TRBV7-2,TRBJ2-4,TRBD2,.,CASSLALAGGGAKNIQYF,TGTGCCAGCAGCTTAGCGCTAGCGGGAGGGGGAGCCAAAAACATTCAGTACTTC
TRBV7-8,TRBJ1-2,.,.,CASSLGESGYGYTF,TGTGCCAGCAGCTTAGGGGAGTCGGGATATGGCTACACCTTC
TRBV28,TRBJ2-7,.,.,CASRDSPGLREQYF,TGTGCCAGCAGGGATTCGCCGGGACTCCGCGAGCAGTACTTC
TRBV5-1,TRBJ2-2,.,.,CASSLTRTGELFF,TGCGCCAGCAGCTTGACAAGAACCGGGGAGCTGTTTTTT
TRBV11-2,TRBJ1-1,TRBD1,.,CASSSGTGATEAFF,TGTGCCAGCAGCTCGGGAACAGGGGCCACTGAAGCTTTCTTT
TRBV13,TRBJ2-1,TRBD2,few,CASSPPSGRGYEQFF,TGTGCCAGCAGCCCCCCTAGCGGGAGGGGGTATGAGCAGTTCTTC
TRBV10-3,TRBJ2-3,.,.,CAISDRARTADTDTQYF,TGTGCCATCAGTGATCGTGCTAGGACAGCTGACACAGATACGCAGTATTTT
TRBV18,TRBJ2-5,.,few,CASSPPEETQYF,TGTGCCAGCTCACCACCCGAAGAGACCCAGTACTTC
TRBV7-8,TRBJ2-3,TRBD2,few,CASSSGLAGVSDTQYF,TGTGCCAGCAGCTCCGGACTAGCGGGAGTGTCAGATACGCAGTATTTT
TRBV28,TRBJ2-5,TRBD2,.,CASSPLLAGERETQYF,TGTGCCAGCAGTCCATTACTAGCGGGAGAGAGGGAGACCCAGTACTTC
TRBV10-3,TRBJ1-5,.,.,CAISVSQGNQPQHF,TGTGCCATCAGTGTCTCTCAGGGAAATCAGCCCCAGCATTTT
TRBV7-2,TRBJ1-2,TRBD1,.,CASSPTGDRGYTF,TGTGCCAGCAGCCCGACAGGGGATCGTGGCTACACCTTC
TRBV28,TRBJ1-5,.,few,CASRFLKQGPLNQPQHF,TGTGCCAGCAGGTTTCTCAAACAGGGACCACTCAATCAGCCCCAGCATTTT
TRBV27,TRBJ2-7,TRBD1,.,CASSPNQGAPYEQYF,TGTGCCAGCAGTCCGAATCAGGGGGCCCCGTACGAGCAGTACTTC
TRBV27,TRBJ1-6,.,.,CASSFGGGSPLHF,TGTGCCAGCAGTTTCGGGGGGGGATCACCCCTCCACTTT
TRBV19,TRBJ2-6,TRBD1,.,CASSITYLSGGGLSGANVLTF,TGTGCCAGTAGTATCACCTACCTATCAGGGGGTGGCCTCTCTGGGGCCAACGTCCTGACTTTC
TRBV20-1,TRBJ1-4,.,.,CSAQGGEKLFF,TGCAGTGCACAGGGTGGGGAAAAACTGTTTTTT
TRBV6-1,TRBJ2-1,TRBD1,.,CASLAGQVNNEQFF,TGTGCCAGCTTAGCAGGACAGGTAAACAATGAGCAGTTCTTC
TRBV9,TRBJ2-1,TRBD2,.,CASSPSTSGSNEQFF,TGTGCCAGCAGCCCCTCGACTAGCGGGAGCAATGAGCAGTTCTTC
TRBV27,TRBJ2-1,.,.,CASSSRVYSNEQFF,TGTGCCAGCAGTTCCAGGGTTTATAGCAATGAGCAGTTCTTC
TRBV4-1,TRBJ2-3,TRBD2,.,CASSHDLAGGGTDTQYF,TGCGCCAGCAGCCATGACCTAGCGGGAGGTGGCACAGATACGCAGTATTTT
TRBV27,TRBJ2-7,TRBD2,.,CASSSSGRGYEQYF,TGTGCCAGCAGTTCAAGCGGGAGAGGTTACGAGCAGTACTTC
TRBV5-1,TRBJ2-1,TRBD2,.,CASSLSGRGYNEQFF,TGCGCCAGCAGCTTGTCTGGGAGGGGTTACAATGAGCAGTTCTTC
TRBV5-6,TRBJ1-4,TRBD1,.,CASSLTGAGEKLFF,TGTGCCAGCAGCTTGACAGGGGCGGGAGAAAAACTGTTTTTT
TRBV6-1,TRBJ2-7,TRBD2,.,CASGTTSSYEQYF,TGTGCCAGTGGGACTACCAGCTCCTACGAGCAGTACTTC
TRBV28,TRBJ2-7,.,once,CASSNPPKQYF,TGTGCCAGCAGCAATCCCCCCAAGCAGTACTTC
TRBV7-9,TRBJ2-1,TRBD1,.,CASSDPGQGLGEQFF,TGTGCCAGCAGCGATCCGGGACAGGGTCTAGGGGAGCAGTTCTTC
TRBV7-9,TRBJ2-7,.,.,CASSRRTEGSYEQYF,TGTGCCAGCAGCAGAAGAACAGAGGGTTCCTACGAGCAGTACTTC
TRBV5-4,TRBJ2-7,TRBD1,.,CASSTGVSEQYF,TGTGCCAGCTCGACAGGGGTCTCCGAGCAGTACTTC
TRBV4-2,TRBJ2-7,TRBD1,.,CASSQAIDRDEQYF,TGTGCCAGCAGCCAAGCTATTGACAGGGACGAGCAGTACTTC
TRBV30,TRBJ1-1,.,.,CAWMRRETEAFF,TGTGCCTGGATGCGGCGGGAAACTGAAGCTTTCTTT
TRBV5-5,TRBJ2-7,.,.,CASSLTGAYEQYF,TGTGCCAGCAGCTTAACAGGCGCCTACGAGCAGTACTTC